This entry lists 18 T cell receptor beta chains sequenced from one sample in a study of shared clonotypes between healthy human individuals. Here immunoSEQ multiplex PCR was the method, and the copy in TCRdb shows in-frame clones only, minus some. The data hold about 1.5 million clones, with 95% to 99% observed a single time. The material sequenced was naive CD4+ T cells sorted from blood. Stated subset: CD45RA+ positively selected. These receptor sequences come from a man aged 25-40 years in good health.

A remark on this clone: The same CDR3 is also encoded by other DNA sequences in this sample. V gene TRBV2 combines with J gene TRBJ1-4, with 10 bases lining up with TRBD1. Trimming at V came to 7 bases and at J to 5 bases, leaving 1 base not matched to a gene. Germline V lookup: CDR1 SNHLY, CDR2 FYNNEI. The CDR3 has 13 amino acids. CDR3 nucleotide sequence: TGTGCCAGCAAGGACAGGGGGAATGAAAAACTGTTTTTT. Translation: CASKDRGNEKLFF. Supplemented by reference TRBV2 and TRBJ1-4, the full variable domain reads EPEVTQTPSHQVTQMGQEVILRCVPISNHLYFYWYRQILGQKVEFLVSFYNNEISEKSEIFDDQFSVERPDGSNFTLKIRSTKLEDSAMYFCASKDRGNEKLFFGSGTQLSVL.

V is TRBV2 and J is TRBJ1-4, with D hard to call. Germline loops: CDR1 SNHLY, CDR2 FYNNEI. Trimming took off 2 bases at V and 0 bases at J, with 4 bases between the two ends. This CDR3 is 14 amino acids long. The CDR3 is CASSEWATNEKLFF. The CDR3 nucleotides read TGTGCCAGCAGTGAATGGGCAACTAATGAAAAACTGTTTTTT.

The CDR3 DNA sequence: TGCGCCAGCAGCTTGGGTTTCGGGGGGCAGACTGAAGCTTTCTTT. Translation gives CASSLGFGGQTEAFF. The V and J genes are TRBV5-1 and TRBJ1-1; a weak D match, TRBD1 (6 bases). V lost 0 bases and J lost 5, with 14 bases in between. In germline, CDR1 is SGHRS, CDR2 YFSETQ. There are 15 residues in the CDR3.

The count of this clone is one. The chain uses TRBV27 and TRBJ2-2; 8 nucleotides match TRBD1. CDR3 length: 14 residues. From germline, CDR1 is MNHEY and CDR2 SMNVEV (reference sequence). The V and J ends lost 3 bases and 6 bases, in that order; junction bases with no gene match: 3. Written as DNA, the CDR3 is TGTGCCAGCAGTTTCCAGGGGGCCGCCGGGGAGCTGTTTTTT. This translates into CASSFQGAAGELFF.

The V and J genes are TRBV18 and TRBJ2-2; weak D call: TRBD2 (5 bases). This CDR3 comprises 15 residues. The V end lost 1 base, the J end lost 5 bases, and 11 bases lay between the germline ends. The V gene's germline CDR1 is KGHSH and CDR2 LQKENI. The DNA for the CDR3 is TGTGCCAGCTCACCACGGGTAGCGTATACCGGGGAGCTGTTTTTT. Residues: CASSPRVAYTGELFF.

The chain carries TRBV10-2 and TRBJ2-1; no firm D call. V lost 7 bases, J lost 5 bases, and 6 bases lay in between. CDR3 size: 11 residues. Germline V CDR1 and CDR2: WSHSY, SAAADI. CDR3 region: CASTINNEQFF. CDR3 DNA sequence: TGCGCCAGCACCATAAACAATGAGCAGTTCTTC.

J is TRBJ2-1 and V is TRBV15; D unclear. Trimming took 1 base from V and 10 from J, leaving 8 bases between them. The CDR3 is made up of 12 amino acids. Germline values: CDR1 LNHNV, CDR2 YYDKDF (reference sequence). The CDR3 DNA sequence: TGTGCCACCAGCAGAGTTGCAGGAGAGCAGTTCTTC. It encodes CATSRVAGEQFF.

The chain is built from TRBV29-1 and TRBJ2-7; no clear D. Between the trimmed V and J ends, which lost 2 bases and 2 bases, there was a span of 7 bases. Germline V lookup: CDR1 SQVTM, CDR2 ANQGSEA. CDR3 size: 12 residues. The CDR3 DNA is TGCAGCGTTGAACTTCACCCCTACGAGCAGTACTTC. Amino acids: CSVELHPYEQYF.

The chain recombines TRBV5-1 with TRBJ1-2; perhaps TRBD1 as D (5 bases). Deletions cut 3 bases from V and 4 bases from J, with 13 bases between. Germline V gene lookup returns CDR1 SGHRS and CDR2 YFSETQ. The CDR3 consists of 14 residues. The CDR3: CASSSTGTAYGYTF. CDR3 DNA sequence: TGCGCCAGCAGCTCGACCGGGACGGCCTATGGCTACACCTTC.

V usage is TRBV28 and J usage is TRBJ2-1; 9 bases are a match to TRBD1. There are 15 residues in the CDR3. V lost 6 bases and J lost 4; bases outside the gene matches: 7. In germline, CDR1 is MDHEN, CDR2 SYDVKM. CDR3 nucleotide sequence: TGTGCCAGCAGGCCACCCGGGACAGGGTACAATGAGCAGTTCTTC. Translated: CASRPPGTGYNEQFF.

This chain connects TRBV4-3 to TRBJ1-5; D call uncertain. Germline values: CDR1 LGHNA, CDR2 YSLEER. V lost 4 bases to trimming and J lost 3 bases, with 10 bases between them. The CDR3 sequence is 14 residues long. The CDR3 sequence: CASSRGRDNQPQHF. The CDR3 coding sequence is TGCGCCAGCAGCCGAGGGAGGGACAATCAGCCCCAGCATTTT.

This chain connects TRBV19 to TRBJ2-2; D gene ambiguous. This CDR3 contains 14 residues. CDR1 is LNHDA and CDR2 is SQIVND in the germline V gene (reference sequence). Trimming shortened V by 4 bases and J by 4 bases, and 10 bases separated the two germline ends. The CDR3 DNA reads TGTGCCAGTAGTACTCAGGAAGCCACCGGGGAGCTGTTTTTT. Residues: CASSTQEATGELFF.

V and J are TRBV7-6 and TRBJ2-5; D possibly matches TRBD1 or TRBD2 (5 bases each). The CDR3 totals 16 residues. V was pared by 0 bases and J by 5 bases, with 16 bases between. Germline CDR1 and CDR2: SGHVS and FNYEAQ. The CDR3 spells CASSLAGLAPRETQYF. As DNA, the CDR3 is TGTGCCAGCAGCTTAGCGGGGCTAGCTCCGAGGGAGACCCAGTACTTC.

This chain joins TRBV28 and TRBJ2-2; the D gene is possibly TRBD1 (5 bases). The germline V gene has CDR1 MDHEN and CDR2 SYDVKM. V was cut by 6 bases and J by 5 bases, with 25 bases left in between. CDR3 length: 18 residues. The CDR3 DNA is TGTGCCAGCAGCCGATTGGTGGGTGGTGGGGCCGGGACCGGGGAGCTGTTTTTT. Translated: CASSRLVGGGAGTGELFF. Complete variable domain (other parts from reference TRBV28 and TRBJ2-2): DVKVTQSSRYLVKRTGEKVFLECVQDMDHENMFWYRQDPGLGLRLIYFSYDVKMKEKGDIPEGYSVSREKKERFSLILESASTNQTSMYLCASSRLVGGGAGTGELFFGEGSRLTVL.

V usage is TRBV11-3 and J usage is TRBJ2-1, with TRBD2 matching 9 bases. Losses at the gene ends were 3 bases for V and 9 bases for J; bases not matched to a gene: 6. Germline CDR1 reads SGHNT; CDR2 reads YENEEA. The CDR3 sequence is 14 residues long. The CDR3: CASSFLAGTGEQFF. In DNA, the CDR3 is TGTGCCAGCAGCTTCCTAGCGGGAACGGGTGAGCAGTTCTTC.

The CDR3 DNA reads as TGTGCCTGGAGTATCAGGATCCAAGGAGACCAGTACTTC. Its protein is CAWSIRIQGDQYF. The chain links TRBV30 to TRBJ2-5; D is unresolved. V was shortened by 2 bases and J by 10 bases, with 17 bases between the two germline ends. Germline V gene data show CDR1 as GTSNPN and CDR2 as SVGIG (reference sequence). There are 13 residues in the CDR3.

V gene TRBV5-1 combines with J gene TRBJ2-2; 15 bases are shared with TRBD2. Germline values: CDR1 SGHRS, CDR2 YFSETQ. The ends lost 4 bases at V and 2 bases at J; junction bases unmatched: 3. This CDR3 spans 17 amino acids. The DNA for the CDR3 is TGCGCCAGCAGCCCGGGACTAGCGGGAGGAAACACCGGGGAGCTGTTTTTT. It codes for CASSPGLAGGNTGELFF.

V usage is TRBV29-1 and J usage is TRBJ1-4, with D possibly being TRBD1 (5 bases). CDR3 length equals 13 residues. Germline V gives CDR1 SQVTM, CDR2 ANQGSEA. V was cut by 6 bases and J by 7 bases, with 15 bases left in between. The CDR3 coding sequence is TGCAGCGTCTCTTATGGGGGGGTTGAAAAACTGTTTTTT. Its translation is CSVSYGGVEKLFF.